This note documents a single TCR beta chain sequence. Antigen: not known. The entry originates in a study of early stage breast cancer tumors. Study conclusions and caveats: Unsorted bulk genomic DNA sequencing lacked pairing and functional marker data. Most shared enriched TCRB sequences were commonly generated ones. Compared with adjacent normal breast tissue, tumors showed about 2.5-fold greater T cell density and higher clonality. Tumor and normal breast were distinguished via blood comparison in most of the 16 patients.

Produced via immunoSEQ multiplex PCR; TCRdb's table is partial and in-frame only. This sample has some 47,000 clones, with about 80% found just once. Sequencing was performed on blood. The source of this sequence is a person aged 45-65 years with breast cancer.

CDR3 bases: TGTGCCAGCAGCTTAAGATCGCGACGGGCTGAAGCTTTCTTT. It specifies CASSLRSRRAEAFF. This chain joins TRBV13 and TRBJ1-1; the D is unclear. Germline CDR1 PRHDT, CDR2 FYEKMQ (reference sequence). Trimming shortened V by 2 bases and J by 6 bases, and 13 bases separated the two germline ends. The CDR3 runs 14 residues.